This TCR beta chain was recovered during a study of cytomegalovirus exposure and HLA in healthy donors. Findings of the study overall: Highly shared sequence variants in one cluster were likely a sequencing artifact. In an earlier analysis, most TCR beta V segments were productive about 87% or about 30% of the time. Reports state that TCR beta sequences accurately predicted most subjects' HLA-A and HLA-B alleles. Listed as cytomegalovirus-associated were 150 or so TCR beta chains.

V was clipped by 4 bases and J by 4 bases; unmatched bases: 4. Germline assignment: CDR1 SGHTA and CDR2 FQGNSA. There are 14 residues in the CDR3. The PCR used 60 Vbeta and 13 Jbeta primers. TCRdb's table, derived via immunoSEQ multiplex PCR, lists solely in-frame clones and lacks some. Of about 280,000 clones detected, roughly 90% appear once; the ten largest clones hold approximately 2.2%. In regard to this clone: What it recognizes is unknown.

This TCR was recovered from a woman aged 18-29 years in good health and CMV-seronegative. The gene calls are TRBV7-2 and TRBJ2-1; TRBD2 aligns across 7 bases. What was sequenced was PBMCs. CDR3 region: CASSYAGDYNEQFF. In nucleotides, the CDR3 is TGTGCCAGCAGCTACGCGGGGGATTACAATGAGCAGTTCTTC.